The present entry profiles one TCR beta chain with its context. A few counts support this clone. What this receptor recognizes is not known. Base qualities are missing; no much larger clone stands one base away. This record belongs to a study of cytomegalovirus exposure and HLA in healthy donors (dated by TCRdb to about 2017). About the study as a whole: According to an earlier analysis of around 600 of the donors, some 180 million T cells yielded roughly 110 million unique TCR beta sequences and 250 to 350 Gb of sequence data. HLA typing covered class I and class II loci at four-digit resolution. An earlier analysis of 500 to 750 of the donors applied high-throughput TCR beta sequencing to assess whether each TCR beta V gene segment acted as functional or pseudogenic. Donor age, sex, ethnicity and CMV serostatus were compiled alongside the repertoire data. Across about 370 genotyped donors of the cohort, an average of about 240,000 unique TCR beta nucleotide sequences per donor were sequenced, and roughly a sixth of those sequences were non-productive. About 5 DR-DQ haplotypes were handled as single units for association and clustering, since linkage in the cohort was strong. Every discovery cohort repertoire had been produced on one sequencing platform. Rather than drawing on any new phenotypic data, the later analysis identified candidate immune exposures from TCR beta sequences and the way those sequences occurred across donors. Roughly 300 gigabases of sequencing data and 70 million to 85 million unique TCR sequences were included in an early release covering around 600 HLA-typed donors. The study aimed to test whether cataloging public T cell receptors could reveal signatures of past pathogen exposure. The study used immunosequencing to profile the T cell repertoires of under 700 subjects and linked those repertoires to cytomegalovirus serostatus. Of the 398 genotyped donors, 65% to 90% were placed in the genetic ancestry cluster associated with self-reported Caucasian donors. A later analysis re-examined previously published TCR beta repertoires from roughly 650 donors and added high-resolution HLA genotyping to investigate patterns of TCR occurrence. To predict cytomegalovirus infection status, the study brought together high-throughput TCR immunosequencing, statistical association of individual TCRs with disease status, and machine learning. In a later genetic analysis, genome-wide SNP genotypes for about 55% of the roughly 700 donors were used, and that subset was treated as a discovery cohort. Typing coverage varied by locus: roughly 629-640 donors for A, B, C, DRB1 and DQB1; roughly 560 for DQA1; over 600 for DPA1; around 490 for DPB1. In addition to the first cohort of approximately 650 subjects, a separate validation cohort of approximately 110 different subjects was used.

The library came from the immunoSEQ multiplex PCR assay. For the multiplex PCR, a mixture combining 60 forward primers for TCR Vbeta segments and 13 reverse primers for TCR Jbeta segments was used. The CDR3 region of rearranged TCR beta genes was amplified from genomic DNA with a multiplex PCR assay. The Illumina HiSeq System was used to sequence the amplified TCR beta libraries as 87-base-pair reads. The original methods were these. Across the 500 to 750 repertoires, a later analysis counted about 81 million unique TCR beta chains, approximately 12 million of which were shared by at least two donors. A nearest-neighbor algorithm error-corrected the raw reads and collapsed the reads into unique sequences, merging closely related sequences to remove PCR and sequencing errors. CDR3 sequences were aligned to IMGT reference sequences to assign V, D and J gene segments. For a sequence to be retained, a match of at least six nucleotides was required to both a V gene segment and a J gene segment. Rearrangements were classified as productive when the CDR3 lacked stop codons and remained in frame with V and J, and all other rearrangements were classified as non-productive. Following IMGT convention, CDR3 was defined as the stretch from the second conserved V-encoded cysteine up to the conserved J-encoded phenylalanine. The earlier analysis of 587 of the donors excluded any sequence lacking an unambiguous match to a single V gene segment. In an earlier analysis of 587 of the donors, a V segment was called functional when productive rearrangements were above 56.7%, and segregating when the standard deviation between donors exceeded 5%. A statistical classification framework was developed to diagnose cytomegalovirus status using the catalog of TCR beta chain sequences. In a later analysis, TCR nucleotide sequences were compared against IMGT/GENE-DB human TR gene sequences so that V and J genes could be assigned. A later analysis assigned CDR3 sequences and most-parsimonious VDJ recombination scenarios with the TCRdist pipeline. In a later analysis, each TCR beta chain was defined by its CDR3 amino acid sequence together with its V-gene family, and reads without a unique V-gene family were excluded. To address suspected cross-contamination and a sequencing artifact, a later analysis removed some 620 highly shared, low-generation-probability nucleotide sequences. In a later analysis, a clonal expansion index was calculated for each public chain from normalized within-repertoire ranks of inferred template counts. Generation probabilities in a later analysis came from a VDJ recombination model fitted to out-of-frame rearrangements, and those results were checked against IGoR. A later analysis scored TCR-TCR, TCR-HLA and TCR-CMV co-occurrence with hypergeometric tests, applying a repertoire-size bias correction to TCR pairs. A later analysis estimated false discovery rates by permuting HLA or CMV assignments 20 times. In a later analysis, co-occurring TCRs were grouped with DBSCAN, and TCRdist sequence similarity was added when clustering was performed within HLA-allele-positive subsets. Co-occurrence clustering excluded repertoires with fewer than 30,000 or more than 120,000 public chains, plus five with anomalous nucleotide sharing. TCRdb provides this immuneACCESS table in a form limited to in-frame rearrangements. Some clones are lacking; in checked studies, under half of them reflect an unresolved V gene, and why the rest are absent is not known. For V, J and clone size, that table is used; D and trimming come from the DNA. This sample lists around 40,000 clones; roughly three quarters were detected once. About 6% of the sample is taken by the ten largest.

On the study overall, not on this receptor specifically: A later analysis found that most CMV-associated TCR beta chains appeared HLA-restricted, with HLA associations seemingly driven largely by CMV exposure. A further reported finding was that TCR beta sequences accurately predicted the HLA-A and HLA-B alleles for most subjects in the first cohort. The study gave a list of under 200 TCR beta chains associated with cytomegalovirus. The classifier was reported to diagnose cytomegalovirus status with high specificity and sensitivity in both the original cohort and the validation cohort. A cluster of highly shared sequence variants was judged likely to represent a technical artifact of the sequencing pipeline. Broadly in line with IMGT annotations, most TCR beta V segments showed up in productive rearrangements about 87% or about 30% of the time in an earlier analysis of 450 to 600 of the donors. Most TCR sequences were observed very rarely across donors, whereas some public TCRs were present in many individuals. The authors suggested that the approach could potentially be extended to other disease states and immunological phenotypes. Several of the top co-occurrence clusters appeared to be linked to parvovirus B19, influenza, CMV and Epstein-Barr virus, according to a later analysis. A few of the identified cytomegalovirus-associated TCR beta chains were confirmed in vitro to be specific for cytomegalovirus antigens. Roughly uniform sequencing depth across donors was assumed in presence/absence analyses, although this assumption may not hold. A later analysis found that HLA-associated TCR beta chains were more clonally expanded and had lower generation probabilities than equally common non-associated chains. Compared with the roughly 600-donor mean, donors in an Asian-associated ancestry cluster had fewer N-insertions in productive TCRs, according to a later genetic analysis. Correlated functional status among segregating V segments might be attributable to linkage disequilibrium, but an unknown experimental factor could not be ruled out. In a later analysis, some 18,000 TCR beta sequences were associated with specific HLA alleles at a false discovery rate of 0.05. Strong co-occurrence of HLA alleles, especially DR and DQ, made assigning TCR associations to individual alleles difficult. Because HLA typing was unavailable for some donors at each locus, only the typed subset was used in association tests. A later genetic analysis associated a missense DCLRE1C variant with V-gene and J-gene trimming of TCR beta chains, and an independent cohort replicated the association. In a later analysis, TCR association rates were found to vary across HLA loci, with the most associated TCRs seen for DRB1 alleles and the fewest for HLA-C alleles. Because the 87-base-pair reads could not distinguish some IMGT-functional V segments, including TRBV6-2 and TRBV6-3, those segments were excluded. In this cohort, only TCR beta chains were sequenced, and detectable features were limited by the absence of alpha or paired-chain data. CMV serostatus was the only immune exposure information available for the cohort. About 17 rarely observed V segments, including chromosome 9 orphons, were excluded from the earlier analysis of 550 to 700 of the donors because counts were too low.

Taken from the germline V gene, the CDR1 and CDR2 loops are MDHEN and SYDVKM. V loses 3 bases, J loses 3 bases, and the germline ends lie 11 bases apart. Measured from the cysteine to the phenylalanine, the CDR3 is 14 residues long. Of the read, only the CDR3 DNA is kept; its 42 bases are in frame from base 1. The cohort was made up of hundreds of healthy bone marrow donors. At the time of sampling, all cohort members were nominally healthy, though unrecorded immune exposures were likely present. The donor was CMV seronegative and belonged to the group of over 350 seronegative cohort members. A peripheral blood sample was collected from each donor, and TCR beta sequencing was performed on peripheral blood mononuclear cells. Genomic DNA was extracted from the blood cell samples with the Qiagen DNeasy Blood Extraction Kit.

The chain uses TRBV28 and TRBJ1-1, with TRBD1 as a weak D call on 5 bases. This clonotype was obtained from a man aged 25-40 years in good health and CMV-seronegative. The material sequenced was PBMCs. The bases read TGTGCCAGCAGTTTTTCAGGGTTCGACACTGAAGCTTTCTTT. The resulting protein is CASSFSGFDTEAFF.